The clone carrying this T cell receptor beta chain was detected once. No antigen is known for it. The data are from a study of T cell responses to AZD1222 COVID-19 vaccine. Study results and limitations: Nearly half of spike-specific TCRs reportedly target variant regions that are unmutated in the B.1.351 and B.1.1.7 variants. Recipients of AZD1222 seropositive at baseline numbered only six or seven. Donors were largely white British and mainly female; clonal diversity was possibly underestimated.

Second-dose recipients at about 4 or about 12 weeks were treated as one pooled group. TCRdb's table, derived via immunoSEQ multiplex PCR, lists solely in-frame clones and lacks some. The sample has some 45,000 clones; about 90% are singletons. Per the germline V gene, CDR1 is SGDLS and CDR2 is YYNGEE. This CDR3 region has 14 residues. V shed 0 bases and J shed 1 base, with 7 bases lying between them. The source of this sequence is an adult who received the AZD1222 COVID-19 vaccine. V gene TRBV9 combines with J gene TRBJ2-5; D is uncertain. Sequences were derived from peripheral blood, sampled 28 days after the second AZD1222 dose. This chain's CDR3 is CASSVGGLQETQYF. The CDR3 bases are TGTGCCAGCAGCGTAGGGGGTCTCCAAGAGACCCAGTACTTC.